This TCR beta chain appears in the sequencing data of a study of blood T cell repertoires in COVID-19. For the study at large: The study drew acute and convalescent COVID-19 samples from the United States, Italy and Spain. In each case, the material was cDNA or gDNA derived from T cells, B-cell-depleted T cells, or PBMCs.

Individuals aged roughly 18 to 95 years were recruited from fewer than 30 US areas. Cohort placement rested on clinical history that participants reported themselves. The table came from immunoSEQ multiplex PCR; TCRdb's copy has only in-frame clones and leaves some out. Among roughly 250,000 clones listed, roughly 93% were seen once. This CDR3 region has 14 residues. Trimming took off 5 bases at V and 0 bases at J, with 8 bases between the two ends. The germline CDR1 and CDR2 sequences are LNHDA and SQIVND (reference sequence). V is TRBV19 and J is TRBJ2-1, with D perhaps TRBD2 (6 bases). The sequence was obtained from a woman aged 40 to 49 with acute COVID-19. Source material: PBMCs or T cells enriched from blood (not recorded which). The CDR3 nucleotides read TGTGCCAGTAGTGACGGGGGCTCCTACAATGAGCAGTTCTTC. It specifies CASSDGGSYNEQFF.